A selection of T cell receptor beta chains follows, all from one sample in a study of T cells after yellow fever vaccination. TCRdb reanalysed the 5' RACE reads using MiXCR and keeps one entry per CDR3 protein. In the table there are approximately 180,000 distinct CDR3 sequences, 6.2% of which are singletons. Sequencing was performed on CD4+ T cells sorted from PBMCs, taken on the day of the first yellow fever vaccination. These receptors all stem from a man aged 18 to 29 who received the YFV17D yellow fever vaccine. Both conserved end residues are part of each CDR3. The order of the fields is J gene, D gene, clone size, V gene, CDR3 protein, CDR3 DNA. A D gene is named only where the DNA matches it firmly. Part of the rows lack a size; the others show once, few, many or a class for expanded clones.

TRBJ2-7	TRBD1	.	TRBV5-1	CASSYRGMDEQYF	TGCGCCAGCAGCTACAGGGGGATGGACGAGCAGTACTTC
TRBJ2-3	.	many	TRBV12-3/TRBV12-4	CASSSEVRDTQYF	TGTGCCAGCAGTTCCGAAGTGCGAGATACGCAGTATTTT
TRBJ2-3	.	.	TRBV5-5	CASGSGQRWLVSTDTQYF	TGTGCCAGCGGCTCCGGGCAGCGCTGGCTGGTAAGCACAGATACGCAGTATTTT
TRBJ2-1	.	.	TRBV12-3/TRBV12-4	CASGHRAFLNGVHNEQFF	TGTGCCAGCGGGCACCGGGCCTTCCTTAACGGGGTACACAATGAGCAGTTCTTC
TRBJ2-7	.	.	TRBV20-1	CSASLGHEQYF	TGCAGTGCTAGCTTGGGCCACGAGCAGTACTTC
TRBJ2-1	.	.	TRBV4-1	CASRPGQSSYNEQFF	TGCGCCAGCAGACCTGGACAGAGCTCCTACAATGAGCAGTTCTTC
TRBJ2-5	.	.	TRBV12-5	CASGLERETQYF	TGTGCTAGTGGACTAGAGAGAGAGACCCAGTACTTC
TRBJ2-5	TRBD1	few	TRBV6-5	CASSSGQQQETQYF	TGTGCCAGCAGTTCGGGACAGCAGCAAGAGACCCAGTACTTC
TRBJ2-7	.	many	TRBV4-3	CASRAENYEQYF	TGCGCCAGCCGGGCGGAAAATTACGAGCAGTACTTC
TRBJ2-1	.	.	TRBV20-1	CSALGELTDEQFF	TGCAGTGCCCTGGGGGAACTTACCGATGAGCAGTTCTTC
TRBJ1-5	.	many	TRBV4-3	CASSQDLPGYGQPQHF	TGCGCCAGCAGCCAAGATCTTCCAGGCTATGGCCAGCCCCAGCATTTT
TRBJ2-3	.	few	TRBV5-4	CASSLTGRNVGTQYF	TGTGCCAGCAGCTTGACAGGGAGGAATGTCGGTACGCAGTATTTT
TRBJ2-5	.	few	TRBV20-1	CSARGSQETQYF	TGCAGTGCTAGGGGGAGCCAAGAGACCCAGTACTTC
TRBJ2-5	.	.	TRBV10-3	CAIAIGGIETQYF	TGTGCCATCGCGATAGGGGGAATAGAGACCCAGTACTTC
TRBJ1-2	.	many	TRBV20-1	CSATVDTGYTF	TGCAGTGCTACTGTAGACACGGGCTACACCTTC
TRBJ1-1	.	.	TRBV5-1	CASTWTENTEAFF	TGCGCCAGCACCTGGACAGAAAACACTGAAGCTTTCTTT
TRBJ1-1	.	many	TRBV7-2	CASSTHSLGSTEAFF	TGTGCCAGCAGTACACACAGCTTAGGTTCCACTGAAGCTTTCTTT
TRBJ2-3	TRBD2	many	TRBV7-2	CASSFSSGGTDTQYF	TGTGCCAGCAGCTTCTCTAGCGGGGGCACAGATACGCAGTATTTT
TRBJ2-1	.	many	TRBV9	CASSVAPPGRGGGHEQFF	TGTGCCAGCAGCGTAGCCCCCCCCGGCAGAGGGGGGGGTCATGAGCAGTTCTTC
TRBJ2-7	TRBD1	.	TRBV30	CAWTPGTATFEQYF	TGTGCCTGGACCCCCGGGACAGCTACTTTCGAGCAGTACTTC
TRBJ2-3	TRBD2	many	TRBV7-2	CASSLLAGVRTDTQYF	TGTGCCAGCAGCTTACTAGCGGGGGTCCGCACAGATACGCAGTATTTT
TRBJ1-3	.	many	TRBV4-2	CASSPGRNSGNTIYF	TGTGCCAGCAGCCCGGGACGGAACTCTGGAAACACCATATATTTT
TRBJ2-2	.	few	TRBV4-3	CASSGTRGRGTGELFF	TGCGCCAGCAGCGGAACAAGGGGACGGGGCACCGGGGAGCTGTTTTTT
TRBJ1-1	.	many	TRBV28	CASITRERMNTEAFF	TGTGCCAGCATTACGAGGGAGCGGATGAACACTGAAGCTTTCTTT
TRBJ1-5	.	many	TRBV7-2	CASSLVRDQPQHF	TGTGCCAGCAGCTTAGTGAGGGATCAGCCCCAGCATTTT
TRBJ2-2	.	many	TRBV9	CASSVEQGTGELFF	TGTGCCAGCAGCGTAGAACAAGGCACCGGGGAGCTGTTTTTT
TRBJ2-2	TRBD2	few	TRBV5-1	CASKRGTTSGGKNTGELFF	TGCGCCAGCAAAAGAGGGACGACTAGCGGGGGGAAGAACACCGGGGAGCTGTTTTTT
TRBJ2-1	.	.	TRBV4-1	CASSQDDRSTYNEQFF	TGCGCCAGCAGCCAAGATGACCGCTCCACTTACAATGAGCAGTTCTTC
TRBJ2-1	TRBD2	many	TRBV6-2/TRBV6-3	CASSYSSGLANEQFF	TGTGCCAGCAGTTACTCGAGTGGACTAGCAAATGAGCAGTTCTTC
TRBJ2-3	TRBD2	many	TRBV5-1	CASTTGLAVSDTQYF	TGCGCCAGCACCACGGGACTAGCAGTGTCAGATACGCAGTATTTT
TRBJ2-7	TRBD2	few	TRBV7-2	CASSLSASGFYEQYF	TGTGCCAGCAGCTTATCTGCTAGCGGGTTCTACGAGCAGTACTTC
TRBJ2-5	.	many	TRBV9	CASSVVGQETQYF	TGTGCCAGCAGCGTAGTCGGCCAAGAGACCCAGTACTTC
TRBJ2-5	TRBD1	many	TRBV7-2	CASSPDRDIGTQYF	TGTGCCAGCAGCCCGGACAGGGACATCGGGACCCAGTACTTC
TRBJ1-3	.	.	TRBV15	CATSFAFPSGNTIYF	TGTGCCACCAGCTTCGCATTCCCCTCTGGAAACACCATATATTTT
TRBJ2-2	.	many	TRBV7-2	CASSPWAGSGELFF	TGTGCCAGCAGCCCGTGGGCAGGATCCGGGGAGCTGTTTTTT
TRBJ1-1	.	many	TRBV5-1	CASSLGHHPKDAEAFF	TGCGCCAGCAGCTTAGGGCACCACCCTAAGGACGCTGAAGCTTTCTTT
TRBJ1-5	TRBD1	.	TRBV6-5	CASSRDRGEPQHF	TGTGCCAGCAGCCGGGACAGGGGTGAGCCCCAGCATTTT
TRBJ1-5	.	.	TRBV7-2	CASSPQKGDQPQHF	TGTGCCAGCAGCCCCCAAAAGGGGGACCAGCCCCAGCATTTT
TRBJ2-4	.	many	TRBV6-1	CASSPGAAKNIQYF	TGTGCCAGCAGTCCAGGGGCTGCCAAAAACATTCAGTACTTC
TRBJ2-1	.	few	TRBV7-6	CASSLSFPNSYNEQFF	TGTGCCAGCAGCTTATCCTTCCCGAACTCCTACAATGAGCAGTTCTTC
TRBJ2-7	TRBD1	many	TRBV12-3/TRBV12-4	CASTVDRVGEQYF	TGTGCCAGCACCGTTGACAGGGTCGGCGAGCAGTACTTC
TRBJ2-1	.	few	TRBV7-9	CASSLEAGFHEQFF	TGTGCCAGCAGCTTAGAGGCAGGGTTCCATGAGCAGTTCTTC
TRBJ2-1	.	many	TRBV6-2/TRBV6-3	CASKPDYSYNEQFF	TGTGCCAGCAAACCCGATTACTCCTACAATGAGCAGTTCTTC
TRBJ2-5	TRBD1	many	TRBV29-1	CSVARDRGGETQYF	TGCAGCGTTGCCCGGGACAGGGGGGGAGAGACCCAGTACTTC
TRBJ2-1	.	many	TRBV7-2	CASRPRSGDEQFF	TGTGCCAGCAGGCCACGGTCCGGGGACGAGCAGTTCTTC
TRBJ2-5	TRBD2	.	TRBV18	CASSPLYRRRSGGSQETQYF	TGTGCCAGCTCACCCCTCTATCGGAGACGTAGCGGGGGGTCCCAAGAGACCCAGTACTTC
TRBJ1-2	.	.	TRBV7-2	CASSLGYERGYTF	TGTGCCAGCAGCTTAGGTTATGAGCGTGGCTACACCTTC
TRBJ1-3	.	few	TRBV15	CATSLRTASSGNTIYF	TGTGCCACCAGCCTCAGGACAGCTTCCTCTGGAAACACCATATATTTT
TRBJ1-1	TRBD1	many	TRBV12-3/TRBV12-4	CASSLRRGRGTSEAFF	TGTGCCAGCAGTTTACGCAGGGGGCGCGGGACTTCTGAAGCTTTCTTT
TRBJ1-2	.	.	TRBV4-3	CASSQDYGGWNGYTF	TGCGCCAGCAGCCAAGATTATGGGGGCTGGAATGGCTACACCTTC
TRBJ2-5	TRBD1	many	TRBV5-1	CASSATGTGETQYF	TGCGCCAGCAGCGCTACCGGGACAGGAGAGACCCAGTACTTC
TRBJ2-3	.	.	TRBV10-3	CAATGGASDTQYF	TGTGCCGCCACGGGCGGGGCCTCAGATACGCAGTATTTT
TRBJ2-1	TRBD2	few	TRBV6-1	CASSFPTGPGGSYNEQFF	TGTGCCAGCAGCTTCCCGACCGGTCCGGGGGGATCATACAATGAGCAGTTCTTC
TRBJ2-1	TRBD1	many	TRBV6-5	CASSYSRQGGNEQFF	TGTGCCAGCAGTTACTCTCGACAGGGTGGGAATGAGCAGTTCTTC
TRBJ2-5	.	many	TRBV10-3	CATAKSETQYF	TGTGCCACCGCTAAGTCAGAGACCCAGTACTTC
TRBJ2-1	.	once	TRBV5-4	CASSLEVGRQFF	TGTGCCAGCAGCTTGGAGGTGGGGCGGCAGTTCTTC
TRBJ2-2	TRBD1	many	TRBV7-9	CASTHSGQGPTGELFF	TGTGCCAGCACCCACTCGGGACAGGGGCCCACCGGGGAGCTGTTTTTT
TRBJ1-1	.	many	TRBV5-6	CASSPTGVPEAFF	TGTGCCAGCAGCCCCACGGGGGTTCCTGAAGCTTTCTTT
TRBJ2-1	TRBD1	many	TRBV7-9	CASSLLTGFFNEQFF	TGTGCCAGCAGCTTATTGACAGGGTTTTTCAATGAGCAGTTCTTC
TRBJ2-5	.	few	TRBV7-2	CASSFPGAETQYF	TGTGCCAGCAGCTTTCCAGGGGCAGAGACCCAGTACTTC